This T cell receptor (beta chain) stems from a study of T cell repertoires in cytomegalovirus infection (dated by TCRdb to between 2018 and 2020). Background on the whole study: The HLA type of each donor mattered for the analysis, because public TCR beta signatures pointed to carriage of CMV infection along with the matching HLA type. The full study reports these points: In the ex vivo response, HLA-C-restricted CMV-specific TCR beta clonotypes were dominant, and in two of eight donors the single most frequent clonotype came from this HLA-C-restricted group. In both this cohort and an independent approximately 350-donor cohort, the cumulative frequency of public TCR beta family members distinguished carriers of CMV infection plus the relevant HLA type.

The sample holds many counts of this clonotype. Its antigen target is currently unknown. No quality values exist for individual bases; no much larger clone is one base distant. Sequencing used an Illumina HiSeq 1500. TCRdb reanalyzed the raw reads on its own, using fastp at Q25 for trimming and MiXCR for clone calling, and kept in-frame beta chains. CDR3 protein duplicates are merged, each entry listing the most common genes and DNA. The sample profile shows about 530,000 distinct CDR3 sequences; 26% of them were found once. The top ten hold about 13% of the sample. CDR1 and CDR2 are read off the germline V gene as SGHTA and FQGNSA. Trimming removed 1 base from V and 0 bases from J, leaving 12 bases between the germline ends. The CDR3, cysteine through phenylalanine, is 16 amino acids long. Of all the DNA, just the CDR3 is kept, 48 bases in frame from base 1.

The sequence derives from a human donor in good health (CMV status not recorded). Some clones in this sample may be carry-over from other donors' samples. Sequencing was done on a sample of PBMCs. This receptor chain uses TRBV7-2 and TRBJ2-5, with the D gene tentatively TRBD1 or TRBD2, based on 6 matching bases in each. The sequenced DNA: TGTGCCAGCAGCTTAGTTGGAGGGGGAAACCAAGAGACCCAGTACTTC. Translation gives CASSLVGGGNQETQYF. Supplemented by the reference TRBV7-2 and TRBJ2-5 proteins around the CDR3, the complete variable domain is GAGVSQSPSNKVTEKGKDVELRCDPISGHTALYWYRQSLGQGLEFLIYFQGNSAPDKSGLPSDRFSAERTGGSVSTLTIQRTQQEDSAVYLCASSLVGGGNQETQYFGPGTRLLVL.